This T cell receptor (beta chain) was sequenced for a study of blood T cell repertoires in COVID-19 (dated by TCRdb to 2020 to 2021). About the study as a whole: Samples from collaborators originated in the United States, Italy and Spain and spanned both the acute and convalescent phases of COVID-19. Where available, HLA class I and class II types were taken from metadata supplied by the sample provider and were not determined by assay-based typing. The samples were drawn from the first 160 participants of the ongoing ImmuneRACE study and from some 1,300 subjects provided by 6 global collaborators. A de-identified subject ID, COVID-19 status, age in years and sex were almost always included in the sample metadata. Deeply sampled blood TCRbeta repertoires from subjects exposed to, actively infected with, or recovered from COVID-19 were included in the dataset. The material from the prospective study consisted of cDNA or gDNA derived from T cells, B-cell-depleted T cells, or PBMCs. The repertoires were released in a freely available public database meant as a resource for research on the immune response to SARS-CoV-2. Overall study outcomes, separate from this receptor: The amount of clinical and demographic metadata varied by source and participant and was provided uncurated.

From the germline V gene, CDR1 is MDHEN and CDR2 is SYDVKM. The CDR3 runs 14 residues from the cysteine to the phenylalanine. CDR3 DNA only is kept here, 42 bases in frame from base 1. The germline V end is reduced by 0 bases and the J end by 4 bases; junction bases left unmatched: 0. The immunoSEQ Assay, a bias-controlled multiplex PCR, was used to amplify TCRbeta CDR3 regions from genomic DNA. As for the authors' bioinformatics: Within the assay, amplification of reference gene primers was used to estimate how many nucleated cells each sample contained. To quantify the absolute abundance of each unique TCRbeta CDR3 rearrangement, sequence reads were collapsed and filtered. For each sample, productive Simpson clonality was calculated as the square root of Simpson's diversity index over productive rearrangements. Sourced from immuneACCESS, this table was stored by TCRdb with only in-frame sequences that have V and J called. A share of the clones is absent; for the studies checked, an unresolved V gene accounts for under half, and the remainder has no known explanation. That table is the source of V, J and clone size, and D and trimming were worked out from the DNA. For this sample there are some 310,000 clones; roughly 84% appear just once. The leading ten clones occupy 1% of the sample.

On this clone: The antigen this receptor binds is unknown. Per-base qualities were not stored, and no clone one base away is much larger.

Each collaborating institution followed its own protocols to collect whole blood in K2EDTA tubes. Collaborator samples were shipped for TCRbeta analysis as frozen whole blood, isolated PBMCs, or DNA extracted from either sample type. Sequencing input: peripheral blood. This receptor was identified in a man in his fifties or sixties with active or convalescent COVID-19. The sequence joins TRBV28 to TRBJ1-5; TRBD1 agrees with 7 junctional bases. The DNA is TGTGCCAGCAGTTTATGGGACAGGAATCAGCCCCAGCATTTT. This gives the protein CASSLWDRNQPQHF.